This T cell receptor (beta chain) was captured in a study of cytomegalovirus exposure and HLA in healthy donors (dated by TCRdb to 2017 to 2019). Looking at the study overall: An earlier analysis of some 620 of the donors reported approximately 300 Gb of sequence data and 117 million unique TCR beta sequences obtained from some 170 million T cells. A separate validation cohort of approximately 130 different subjects was used in addition to the roughly 720-subject first cohort. A later genetic analysis took genome-wide SNP genotypes for about 60% of the roughly 670 donors and used that subset as a discovery cohort. The study was designed to test whether signatures of past pathogen exposure could be identified by cataloging public T cell receptors. The number of typed donors differed by locus: about 620-640 for A, B, C, DRB1 and DQB1; some 500 for DQA1; 606 for DPA1; and some 450 for DPB1. Roughly 5 DR-DQ haplotypes were handled as single units for association and clustering because linkage in the cohort was strong. Every repertoire in the discovery cohort had been generated on one and the same sequencing platform. The genetic ancestry cluster associated with self-reported Caucasian donors included 80% to 90% of the 300 to 450 genotyped donors. An earlier analysis of roughly 580 of the donors used high-throughput TCR beta sequencing to judge whether each TCR beta V gene segment behaved as functional or pseudogenic. Across roughly 420 genotyped donors of the cohort, an average of approximately 240,000 unique TCR beta nucleotide sequences per donor were sequenced, and roughly 20% of those sequences were non-productive. The study profiled the T cell repertoires of more than 500 subjects by immunosequencing and related them to cytomegalovirus serostatus. A later analysis re-analyzed previously published TCR beta repertoires from 660 or so donors and added high-resolution HLA genotyping to study TCR occurrence patterns. Around 320 gigabases of sequencing data and approximately 85 million unique TCR sequences were included in an early release covering about 700 HLA-typed donors. To predict cytomegalovirus infection status, the study combined high-throughput TCR immunosequencing, statistical association of individual TCRs with disease status, and machine learning. HLA typing covered class I and class II loci at four-digit resolution. Rather than using new phenotypic data, the later analysis identified candidate immune exposures from TCR beta sequences and from how often those sequences occurred across donors. Donor age, sex, ethnicity and CMV serostatus were compiled together with the repertoire data. The study at large found these results: A total of around 150 TCR beta chains were listed by the study as associated with cytomegalovirus. In a later analysis, HLA-associated TCR beta chains were found to be more clonally expanded and to have lower generation probabilities than equally common non-associated chains. In a later analysis, several top co-occurrence clusters were reported to appear linked to parvovirus B19, influenza, CMV and Epstein-Barr virus. For the cohort, immune exposure information was limited to CMV serostatus. Because counts were too low, more than 15 rarely observed V segments, including chromosome 9 orphons, were excluded from the earlier analysis of 500 to 700 of the donors. According to the authors, the approach could potentially be generalized to other disease states and immunological phenotypes. Because the 87-base-pair reads could not distinguish some IMGT-functional V segments, including TRBV6-2 and TRBV6-3, those segments were excluded. Broadly in line with IMGT annotations, most TCR beta V segments showed up in productive rearrangements about 87% or about 30% of the time in an earlier analysis of about 500 of the donors. In vitro tests confirmed that a few of the cytomegalovirus-associated TCR beta chains recognize cytomegalovirus antigens. A later analysis associated around 16,000 TCR beta sequences with specific HLA alleles at a false discovery rate of 0.05. Assigning TCR associations to individual alleles was difficult when HLA alleles, especially DR and DQ, strongly co-occurred. The classifier was reported to diagnose cytomegalovirus status with high specificity and sensitivity in both the original and validation cohorts. Because HLA typing was unavailable for some donors at each locus, only the typed subset was used in association tests. A later analysis found that TCR association rates varied across HLA loci, with DRB1 alleles showing the most associated TCRs and HLA-C alleles the fewest. The cohort was sequenced for TCR beta chains only, and without alpha or paired-chain data the features that could be detected were limited. The presence/absence analyses assumed that sequencing depth was roughly uniform across donors, and that assumption may not be true. A later analysis found that most CMV-associated TCR beta chains appeared HLA-restricted, with HLA associations seemingly driven largely by CMV exposure. V-gene and J-gene trimming of TCR beta chains was associated with a missense DCLRE1C variant in a later genetic analysis, and the association was replicated in an independent cohort. A further reported finding was that TCR beta sequences accurately predicted the HLA-A and HLA-B alleles for most subjects in the first cohort. A cluster of highly shared sequence variants was judged likely to represent a technical artifact of the sequencing pipeline. A later genetic analysis reported fewer N-insertions in productive TCRs among donors in an Asian-associated ancestry cluster than the roughly 670-donor mean. Linkage disequilibrium might explain the correlated functional status among segregating V segments, but an unknown experimental factor could not be ruled out. Most TCR sequences were observed very rarely across donors, whereas some public TCRs were present in many individuals.

Via the germline V gene, CDR1 is MGHRA and CDR2 YSYEKL. The junction carries 16 bases between V and J, which are trimmed by 4 bases and 0 bases respectively. Including the terminal cysteine and phenylalanine, the CDR3 comprises 17 residues. Only CDR3 DNA remains: 51 bases, in frame from the first base. The cohort was made up of several hundred healthy bone marrow donors. Cohort members were all nominally healthy when sampled, although unrecorded immune exposures were likely present. The donor tested CMV seronegative and was one of the 352 seronegative cohort members. A peripheral blood sample was provided by each donor, and peripheral blood mononuclear cells were used for TCR beta sequencing. Genomic DNA was extracted from the blood cell samples with the Qiagen DNeasy Blood Extraction Kit. Worth noting for this clone: Its recognized antigen is unknown. Base quality data are lacking; no much larger clone is found one base away.

Receptor libraries were prepared by the immunoSEQ multiplex PCR assay. The multiplex PCR relied on a mix of 60 forward primers for TCR Vbeta segments and 13 reverse primers for TCR Jbeta segments. The CDR3 region of rearranged TCR beta genes was amplified from genomic DNA by a multiplex PCR assay. Amplified TCR beta libraries were sequenced as 87-base-pair reads on the Illumina HiSeq System. On the authors' methods: In a later analysis, roughly 80 million unique TCR beta chains were counted across the roughly 670 repertoires, and around 10 million of these chains were shared by at least two donors. A nearest-neighbor algorithm error-corrected the raw reads and collapsed the reads into unique sequences, merging closely related sequences to remove PCR and sequencing errors. To assign V, D and J gene segments, CDR3 sequences were aligned to IMGT reference sequences. For a sequence to be retained, a match of at least six nucleotides was required to both a V gene segment and a J gene segment. A rearrangement was called productive if the CDR3 had no stop codons and remained in frame with V and J, and every other rearrangement was called non-productive. CDR3 was defined according to IMGT convention as the region running from the second conserved V-encoded cysteine to the conserved J-encoded phenylalanine. In an earlier analysis of around 540 of the donors, sequences lacking an unambiguous match to a single V gene segment were excluded. In an earlier analysis of a few hundred of the donors, V segments were called functional above 56.7% productive rearrangements and were called segregating when the between-donor standard deviation exceeded 5%. A statistical classification framework was developed to diagnose cytomegalovirus status using the catalog of TCR beta chain sequences. In a later analysis, TCR nucleotide sequences were compared against IMGT/GENE-DB human TR gene sequences so that V and J genes could be assigned. A later analysis assigned CDR3 sequences and most-parsimonious VDJ recombination scenarios with the TCRdist pipeline. In a later analysis, each TCR beta chain was defined by its CDR3 amino acid sequence together with its V-gene family, and reads lacking a unique V-gene family were excluded. A later analysis removed nearly 600 highly shared, low-generation-probability nucleotide sequences to deal with suspected cross-contamination and a sequencing artifact. In a later analysis, a clonal expansion index was calculated for each public chain from normalized within-repertoire ranks of inferred template counts. In a later analysis, generation probabilities were computed using a VDJ recombination model fitted to out-of-frame rearrangements, and the results were checked against IGoR. In a later analysis, hypergeometric tests were used to score TCR-TCR, TCR-HLA and TCR-CMV co-occurrence, with a repertoire-size bias correction applied to TCR pairs. False discovery rates were estimated in a later analysis by permuting HLA or CMV assignments 20 times. In a later analysis, co-occurring TCRs were grouped with DBSCAN, and TCRdist sequence similarity was added when clustering was performed within HLA-allele-positive subsets. Repertoires with fewer than 30,000 or more than 120,000 public chains, plus five repertoires with anomalous nucleotide sharing, were excluded from co-occurrence clustering. Here the immuneACCESS table is served through TCRdb, limited to in-frame sequences with V and J called. Missing clones are a known gap in these copies; in checked studies unresolved V genes cover under half, and the rest lacks a known reason. For V, J and clone size, that table is used; D and trimming come from the DNA. A total of roughly 130,000 clones appear in this sample, 75% to 90% of them only once. The ten largest clones capture just over 2.5% of the sample.

Sequenced input: PBMCs. The rearranged segments are TRBV4-1 and TRBJ1-3; there is no confident call for the D gene. This clonotype was sampled from a young man in good health and CMV-seronegative. The sequenced DNA is TGCGCCAGCAGCCTCATTCCGCGGAGGGTCTCTGGAAACACCATATATTTT. It translates to CASSLIPRRVSGNTIYF.